Presented here are 19 T cell receptor beta chains from one specimen sequenced in a study of blood T cell repertoires in COVID-19. Sequencing used immunoSEQ multiplex PCR; TCRdb keeps in-frame clones, though not all of them. The sample has 250,000 to 350,000 clones; about 86% are singletons. Sequenced material: peripheral blood. The receptors stem from a woman in her forties or fifties with acute or convalescent COVID-19.

This chain links TRBV27 with TRBJ1-4, with D possibly being TRBD1 (5 bases). The CDR3 loop spans 13 amino acids. Germline lookup yields CDR1 MNHEY and CDR2 SMNVEV (reference sequence). V shed 8 bases and J shed 5 bases, with 12 bases lying between them. In DNA form, the CDR3 reads TGTGCCAGCGTTCTGGAGGGGAATGAAAAACTGTTTTTT. It specifies CASVLEGNEKLFF.

The chain carries TRBV30 and TRBJ2-5; 7 bases align to TRBD1. Germline trimming cut 1 base from V and 4 bases from J; bases unmatched to any gene: 9. The CDR3 has 15 amino acids. From germline, CDR1 is GTSNPN and CDR2 SVGIG (reference sequence). CDR3 amino acids: CAWSEAGGSRETQYF. CDR3 DNA sequence: TGTGCCTGGAGTGAGGCAGGGGGTTCCAGAGAGACCCAGTACTTC.

The chain carries TRBV10-3 and TRBJ1-1; D not resolved. This CDR3 is 16 amino acids long. CDR1 and CDR2 (germline): ENHRY, SYGVKD. V was trimmed by 2 bases and J by 0 bases, leaving 13 bases between them. The CDR3 spells CAISERAGGMNTEAFF. The CDR3 bases are TGTGCCATCAGTGAGAGGGCAGGAGGAATGAACACTGAAGCTTTCTTT.

This clone came up once. This chain links TRBV11-2 with TRBJ2-7, with 9 bases lining up with TRBD1. This CDR3 region has 15 residues. Germline V lookup: CDR1 SGHAT, CDR2 FQNNGV. The V gene end was trimmed by 1 base and the J gene end by 5 bases; junction bases not matched to a gene: 6. This CDR3 reads CASSLADRGGDEQYF. The CDR3 DNA is TGTGCCAGCAGCTTAGCGGACAGGGGAGGGGACGAGCAGTACTTC.

This chain connects TRBV20-1 to TRBJ1-1; D remains ambiguous. Germline loops: CDR1 DFQATT, CDR2 SNEGSKA (reference sequence). Trimming removed 3 bases from V and 6 bases from J, with 23 bases in between. The CDR3 totals 16 residues. The CDR3 nucleotides are TGCAGTGCTAGTCCCCATGGAGGACGAGGTCTGGCTGAAGCTTTCTTT. Its protein is CSASPHGGRGLAEAFF.

This clone has a count of ten or more. The V and J genes are TRBV14 and TRBJ2-5; 9 bases map to TRBD1. Germline values: CDR1 SGHDN, CDR2 FVKESK. The J segment lost 2 bases and the V segment lost 3 bases, leaving 4 bases of the junction unmatched. The CDR3 runs to 15 residues. The CDR3 DNA reads as TGTGCCAGCAGCCAGTACAGGGGGCGTCAAGAGACCCAGTACTTC. Its protein is CASSQYRGRQETQYF.

J is TRBJ2-5 and V is TRBV24-1; 8 bases are shared with TRBD1. CDR1 and CDR2 (germline): KGHDR, SFDVKD. CDR3 length: 13 residues. Unmatched junction bases numbered 1, after V lost 6 bases and J lost 2 bases. The CDR3 sequence: CATSWTGQETQYF. CDR3 nucleotides: TGTGCCACCAGTTGGACAGGGCAAGAGACCCAGTACTTC.

The rearrangement links TRBV6-1 to TRBJ1-6; D is possibly TRBD1 (6 bases). The CDR3 contains 14 residues. V lost 3 bases to trimming and J lost 7 bases, with 10 bases between them. CDR1 and CDR2 (germline): MNHNS, SASEGT. CDR3 sequence: CASSDWGQNSPLHF. The CDR3 DNA sequence: TGTGCCAGCAGTGATTGGGGGCAAAATTCACCCCTCCACTTT.

V is TRBV3-1 (or the pseudogene TRBV3-2) and J is TRBJ2-5, with a weak D call TRBD2 (7 bases). Trimming stripped 4 bases from V and 7 bases from J, with 10 bases between. The CDR3 runs to 12 residues. CDR1 and CDR2 (germline): LGHDT, YNNKEL (reference sequence). This chain's CDR3 is CASSLGGATQYF. The CDR3 nucleotides read TGTGCCAGCAGCCTTGGGGGGGCGACCCAGTACTTC.

The chain combines TRBV15 with TRBJ2-7; tentative D call: TRBD1 (5 bases). The germline CDR1 and CDR2 sequences are LNHNV and YYDKDF (reference sequence). The V and J ends lost 0 bases and 0 bases respectively, with 18 bases between them. The CDR3 is 18 amino acids. CDR3 in DNA: TGTGCCACCAGCAGAGAGGTCATCAGGGCGGCGAGCTCCTACGAGCAGTACTTC. Amino acids: CATSREVIRAASSYEQYF. The full variable domain, its missing parts supplied by reference TRBV15 and TRBJ2-7, is DAMVIQNPRYQVTQFGKPVTLSCSQTLNHNVMYWYQQKSSQAPKLLFHYYDKDFNNEADTPDNFQSRRPNTSFCFLDIRSPGLGDTAMYLCATSREVIRAASSYEQYFGPGTRLTVT.

The chain is built from TRBV12-3 or TRBV12-4 and TRBJ2-4, with 7 bases that match TRBD2. The CDR3 sequence is 13 residues long. V lost 4 bases, J lost 8 bases, and 5 bases stayed unmatched. The DNA for the CDR3 is TGTGCCAGCAGTTCTGGGAGGGTGGACATTCAGTACTTC. Translating it yields CASSSGRVDIQYF.

This rearrangement joins TRBV6-1 to TRBJ2-2; 9 nucleotides match TRBD1. Trimming took 7 bases from V and 6 from J; bases not matched to a gene: 3. The length of the CDR3 is 13 residues. CDR1 is MNHNS, CDR2 SASEGT, per germline. DNA for the CDR3: TGTGCCAGCAACAGGGGGCGCCCCGGGGAGCTGTTTTTT. Protein: CASNRGRPGELFF.

This clone was seen a single time. V usage is TRBV5-6 and J usage is TRBJ2-7; D remains ambiguous. V lost 2 bases and J 3 bases, leaving 9 bases between the germline ends. The V gene's germline CDR1 is SGHDT and CDR2 YYEEEE. This CDR3 contains 13 residues. The CDR3 loop is CASSFREYYEQYF. DNA of the CDR3: TGTGCCAGCAGCTTTCGTGAGTACTACGAGCAGTACTTC.

The chain uses TRBV5-4 and TRBJ1-2, with no clear D. The CDR3 is 13 amino acids. V shed 1 base and J shed 2 bases, with 6 bases lying between them. Germline CDR1 and CDR2: SGHNT and YYREEE (reference sequence). Written as DNA, the CDR3 is TGTGCCAGCAGCTTGACCGAGAACTATGGCTACACCTTC. Protein: CASSLTENYGYTF.

The V and J genes are TRBV10-3 and TRBJ2-5; perhaps TRBD2 as D (5 bases). The CDR3 is 14 amino acids. Germline V lookup: CDR1 ENHRY, CDR2 SYGVKD. V was trimmed by 8 bases and J by 2 bases, leaving 15 bases between them. The CDR3 DNA is TGTGCCATCTCTGGACGGGGAAAACAAGAGACCCAGTACTTC. Translated, it gives CAISGRGKQETQYF.

V and J are TRBV11-2 and TRBJ1-2; 7 bases align to TRBD1. Looked up from germline, CDR1 is SGHAT and CDR2 is FQNNGV. The V gene end was trimmed by 5 bases and the J gene end by 8 bases; junction bases not matched to a gene: 8. The CDR3 consists of 13 residues. The chain's CDR3 is CASSPDRADGYTF. The CDR3, as DNA: TGTGCCAGCAGCCCCGACAGGGCGGACGGCTACACCTTC. The full variable domain, rest sourced from reference TRBV11-2 and TRBJ1-2, is EAGVAQSPRYKIIEKRQSVAFWCNPISGHATLYWYQQILGQGPKLLIQFQNNGVVDDSQLPKDRFSAERLKGVDSTLKIQPAKLEDSAVYLCASSPDRADGYTFGSGTRLTVV.

The CDR3 DNA reads TGTGCCTGGAGTGGGCAGGGTGGCACAGATACGCAGTATTTT. This sequence encodes CAWSGQGGTDTQYF. The chain is built from TRBV30 and TRBJ2-3; a possible D gene is TRBD1 (5 bases). The germline V gene has CDR1 GTSNPN and CDR2 SVGIG (reference sequence). Deletions cut 1 base from V and 1 base from J, with 9 bases between. This CDR3 contains 14 residues.

The V and J genes are TRBV19 and TRBJ1-5; 10 bases are shared with TRBD1. With 3 bases clipped from V and 9 bases from J, the junction kept 5 bases outside the gene matches. The CDR3 contains 14 residues. Germline CDR1 LNHDA, CDR2 SQIVND (reference sequence). The CDR3 DNA is TGTGCCAGTAGTATCACCCGGGACAGGGGGCCCCAGCATTTT. It yields the protein CASSITRDRGPQHF.

This clone was recorded once. CDR3: CASSPQSGTNEKLFF. The CDR3, as DNA: TGTGCCAGCTCACCACAGTCAGGGACTAATGAAAAACTGTTTTTT. The chain has TRBV18 and TRBJ1-4; a possible D gene is TRBD1 (5 bases). CDR3 size: 15 residues. CDR1 and CDR2 (germline): KGHSH, LQKENI. Trimming pared 1 base from V and 2 bases from J, leaving 8 bases between.